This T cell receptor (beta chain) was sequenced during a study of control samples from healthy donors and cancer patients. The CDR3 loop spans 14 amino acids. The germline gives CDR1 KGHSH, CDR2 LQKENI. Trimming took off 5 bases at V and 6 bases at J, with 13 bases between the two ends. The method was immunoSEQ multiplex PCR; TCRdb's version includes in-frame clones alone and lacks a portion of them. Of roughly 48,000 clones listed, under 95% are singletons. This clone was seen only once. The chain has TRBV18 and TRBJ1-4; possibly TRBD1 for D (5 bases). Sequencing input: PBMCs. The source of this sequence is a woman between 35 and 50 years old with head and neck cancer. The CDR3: CASSSQGLDEKLFF. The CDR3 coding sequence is TGTGCCAGCTCATCCCAGGGTTTGGATGAAAAACTGTTTTTT.